This T cell receptor (beta chain) was profiled in a study of shared clonotypes between healthy human individuals. On this clone itself: Its antigen is unknown.

V was shortened by 1 base and J by 4 bases, with 23 bases between the two germline ends. Germline assignment: CDR1 SGHVS and CDR2 FNYEAQ. The CDR3 runs to 19 residues. Repertoires were generated with immunoSEQ multiplex PCR, while TCRdb's copy carries only in-frame clones and drops some. The table lists approximately 620,000 clones, less than 98% of them singletons. Study findings and constraints: A few donors had approximately 4.6% of their naive CD4 clonotypes in common.

V usage is TRBV7-6 and J usage is TRBJ2-1, with D tentatively TRBD1 or TRBD2 (6 bases each). This TCR came from a woman in her 30s in good health. The sample taken for sequencing was naive CD4+ T cells sorted from blood. Subset meaning: CD45RA+ positively selected. CDR3 region: CASSLDLRRDKGPYNEQFF. CDR3 in DNA: TGTGCCAGCAGCTTAGATTTGAGGAGGGACAAGGGCCCTTACAATGAGCAGTTCTTC.